The present TCR beta chain was sequenced within a study of T cell responses to AZD1222 COVID-19 vaccine. Sequencing used immunoSEQ multiplex PCR; TCRdb keeps in-frame clones, though not all of them. The sample lists 150,000 to 200,000 clones, approximately 92% seen once, with under 11% in the top ten. V lost 6 bases to trimming and J lost 2 bases, with 6 bases between them. Per germline, CDR1 SGDLS and CDR2 YYNGEE. CDR3 length equals 12 residues. V is TRBV9 and J is TRBJ2-1; the D is unclear. Specimen: peripheral blood, collected on day 0 of AZD1222 vaccination. This clonotype was obtained from an adult in good health. The chain's CDR3 is CASKGPYNEQFF. In DNA, the CDR3 is TGTGCCAGCAAAGGACCCTACAATGAGCAGTTCTTC. The whole variable domain, filled in from reference TRBV9 and TRBJ2-1, reads DSGVTQTPKHLITATGQRVTLRCSPRSGDLSVYWYQQSLDQGLQFLIQYYNGEERAKGNILERFSAQQFPDLHSELNLSSLELGDSALYFCASKGPYNEQFFGPGTRLTVL.